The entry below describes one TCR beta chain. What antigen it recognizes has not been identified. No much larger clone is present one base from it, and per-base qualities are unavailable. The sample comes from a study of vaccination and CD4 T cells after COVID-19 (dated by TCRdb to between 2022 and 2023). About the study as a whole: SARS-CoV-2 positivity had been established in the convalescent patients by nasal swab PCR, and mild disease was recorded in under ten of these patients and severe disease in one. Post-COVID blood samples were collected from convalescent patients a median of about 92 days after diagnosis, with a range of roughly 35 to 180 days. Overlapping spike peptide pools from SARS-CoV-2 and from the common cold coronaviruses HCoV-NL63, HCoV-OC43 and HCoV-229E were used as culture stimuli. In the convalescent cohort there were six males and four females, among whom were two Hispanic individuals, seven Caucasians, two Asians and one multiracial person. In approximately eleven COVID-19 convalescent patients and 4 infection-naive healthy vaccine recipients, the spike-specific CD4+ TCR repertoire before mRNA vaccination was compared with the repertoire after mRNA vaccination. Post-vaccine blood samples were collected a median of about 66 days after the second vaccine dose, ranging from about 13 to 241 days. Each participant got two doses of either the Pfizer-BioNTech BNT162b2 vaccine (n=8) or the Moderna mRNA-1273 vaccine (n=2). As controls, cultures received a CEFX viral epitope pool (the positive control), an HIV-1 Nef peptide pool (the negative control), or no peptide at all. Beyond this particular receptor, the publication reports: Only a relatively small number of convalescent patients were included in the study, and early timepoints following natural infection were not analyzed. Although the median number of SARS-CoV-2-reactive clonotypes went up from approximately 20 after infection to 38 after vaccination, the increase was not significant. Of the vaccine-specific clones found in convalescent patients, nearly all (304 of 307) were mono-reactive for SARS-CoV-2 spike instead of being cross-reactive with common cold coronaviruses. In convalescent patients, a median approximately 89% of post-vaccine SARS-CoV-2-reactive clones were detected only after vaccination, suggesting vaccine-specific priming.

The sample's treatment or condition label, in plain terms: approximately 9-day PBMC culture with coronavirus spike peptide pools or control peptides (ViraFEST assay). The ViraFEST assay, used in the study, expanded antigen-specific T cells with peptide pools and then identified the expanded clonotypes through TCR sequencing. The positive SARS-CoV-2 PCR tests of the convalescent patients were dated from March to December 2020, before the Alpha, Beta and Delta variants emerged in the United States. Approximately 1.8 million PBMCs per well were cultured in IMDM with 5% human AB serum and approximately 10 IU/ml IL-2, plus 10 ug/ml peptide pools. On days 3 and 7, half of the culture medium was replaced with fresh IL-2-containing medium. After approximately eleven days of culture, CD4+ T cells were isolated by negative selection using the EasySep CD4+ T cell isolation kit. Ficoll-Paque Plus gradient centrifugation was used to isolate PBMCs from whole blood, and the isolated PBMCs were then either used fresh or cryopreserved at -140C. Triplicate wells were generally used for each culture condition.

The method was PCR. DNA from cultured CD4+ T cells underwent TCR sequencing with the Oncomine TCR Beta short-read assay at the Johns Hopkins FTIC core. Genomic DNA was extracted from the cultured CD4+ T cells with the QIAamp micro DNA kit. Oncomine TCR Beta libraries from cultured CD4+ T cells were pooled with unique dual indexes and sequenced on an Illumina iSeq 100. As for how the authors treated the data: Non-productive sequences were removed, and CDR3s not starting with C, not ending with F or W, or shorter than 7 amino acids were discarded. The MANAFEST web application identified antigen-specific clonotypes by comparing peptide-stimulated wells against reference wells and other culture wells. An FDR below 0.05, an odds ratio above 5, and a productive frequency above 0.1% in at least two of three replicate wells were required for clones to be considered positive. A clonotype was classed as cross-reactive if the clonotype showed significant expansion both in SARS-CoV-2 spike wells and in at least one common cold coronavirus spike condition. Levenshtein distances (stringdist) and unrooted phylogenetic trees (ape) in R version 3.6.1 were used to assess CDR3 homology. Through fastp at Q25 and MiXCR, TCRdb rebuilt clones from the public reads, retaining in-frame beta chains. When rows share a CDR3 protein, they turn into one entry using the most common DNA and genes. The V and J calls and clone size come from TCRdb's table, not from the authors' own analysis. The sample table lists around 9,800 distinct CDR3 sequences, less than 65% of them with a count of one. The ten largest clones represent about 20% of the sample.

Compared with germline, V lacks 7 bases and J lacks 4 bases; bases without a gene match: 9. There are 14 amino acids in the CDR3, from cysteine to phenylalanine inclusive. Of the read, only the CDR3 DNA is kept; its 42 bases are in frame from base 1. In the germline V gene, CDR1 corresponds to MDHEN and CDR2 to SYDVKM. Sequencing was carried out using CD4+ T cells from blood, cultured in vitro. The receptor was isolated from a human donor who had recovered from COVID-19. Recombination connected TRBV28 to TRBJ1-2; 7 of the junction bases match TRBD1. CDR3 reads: CASTSGTVIYGYTF. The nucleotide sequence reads TGTGCCAGCACCTCCGGGACAGTCATCTATGGCTACACCTTC.